The 18 T cell receptor beta chains given below trace back to one sample, sequenced in a study of blood T cell repertoires in COVID-19. TCRdb's copy holds only in-frame clones and misses some; the assay was immunoSEQ multiplex PCR. The repertoire holds fewer than 600,000 clones, with 88% as singletons. The sequencing sample was made of PBMCs or T cells enriched from blood (not recorded which). Source of these receptors: a woman aged 40 to 55 who had recovered from COVID-19.

The chain couples TRBV3-1 (or the pseudogene TRBV3-2) to TRBJ2-3, with 7 bases lining up with TRBD2. The CDR3 is 16 residues long. Losses at the gene ends were 1 base for V and 2 bases for J; bases not matched to a gene: 6. Germline loops: CDR1 LGHDT, CDR2 YNNKEL (reference sequence). The CDR3 region has the DNA TGTGCCAGCAGCCAAGTGGTAGCGGGCCACACAGATACGCAGTATTTT. Its protein product is CASSQVVAGHTDTQYF.

This sequence joins TRBV7-2 and TRBJ2-5; no firm D call. With 8 bases removed from V and 7 bases from J, the gap between germline ends came to 17 bases. Germline CDR1 is SGHTA and CDR2 is FQGNSA. The length of the CDR3 is 13 residues. The CDR3 spells CASGFSDMRTQYF. The CDR3 coding sequence is TGTGCCAGCGGTTTCAGTGACATGAGGACCCAGTACTTC. Filled out from reference TRBV7-2 and TRBJ2-5, the complete variable domain reads GAGVSQSPSNKVTEKGKDVELRCDPISGHTALYWYRQSLGQGLEFLIYFQGNSAPDKSGLPSDRFSAERTGGSVSTLTIQRTQQEDSAVYLCASGFSDMRTQYFGPGTRLLVL.

This chain uses TRBV19 with TRBJ2-1; 7 positions agree with TRBD1. The trim removed 4 bases at V and 7 bases at J, leaving 4 bases unmatched. This CDR3 contains 13 residues. In germline, CDR1 is LNHDA, CDR2 SQIVND (reference sequence). This chain's CDR3 is CASSKDRRNEQFF. DNA for the CDR3: TGTGCCAGTAGTAAGGACAGGCGGAATGAGCAGTTCTTC.

The chain carries TRBV9 and TRBJ2-5; 7 bases are shared with TRBD2. The CDR3 runs to 15 residues. V lost 4 bases, J lost 1 base, and 7 bases stayed unmatched. Per germline, CDR1 SGDLS and CDR2 YYNGEE. CDR3 DNA: TGTGCCAGCAGCTCCCGTACGGGGGGCCAAGAGACCCAGTACTTC. This translates into CASSSRTGGQETQYF.

The table lists this clone with a count of one. The CDR3 bases are TGTGCCAGCAGCGTTGCGGGCTTGCCCTACGAGCAGTACTTC. Translation gives CASSVAGLPYEQYF. The chain recombines TRBV9 with TRBJ2-7; the D gene is possibly TRBD2 (5 bases). The CDR3 contains 14 residues. Germline V gives CDR1 SGDLS, CDR2 YYNGEE. Trimming took off 2 bases at V and 2 bases at J, with 11 bases between the two ends.

CDR3 sequence: CATSRSTGGYTEAFF. DNA for the CDR3: TGTGCCACCAGCAGATCGACAGGGGGCTACACTGAAGCTTTCTTT. This rearrangement joins TRBV15 to TRBJ1-1; TRBD1 agrees at 10 bases. V dropped 2 bases and J dropped 3; count of bases not matched to a gene: 3. Germline V CDR1 and CDR2: LNHNV, YYDKDF (reference sequence). This CDR3 region has 15 residues. The entire variable domain, with the rest obtained from reference TRBV15 and TRBJ1-1, is as follows: DAMVIQNPRYQVTQFGKPVTLSCSQTLNHNVMYWYQQKSSQAPKLLFHYYDKDFNNEADTPDNFQSRRPNTSFCFLDIRSPGLGDTAMYLCATSRSTGGYTEAFFGQGTRLTVV.

The rearrangement links TRBV4-3 to TRBJ2-3, with a tentative D call TRBD2 (6 bases). The CDR3 is 19 amino acids. Germline CDR1 and CDR2: LGHNA and YSLEER. V was trimmed by 0 bases and J by 1 base, leaving 20 bases between them. The chain's CDR3 is CASSQEHTWSGAGTDTQYF. DNA for the CDR3: TGCGCCAGCAGCCAAGAACATACTTGGTCGGGAGCCGGCACAGATACGCAGTATTTT.

Worth noting for this clone: The sample holds other DNA sequences that translate to the same CDR3. The chain links TRBV7-9 to TRBJ1-2; TRBD1 agrees at 10 bases. This CDR3 region has 14 residues. CDR1 and CDR2 from the germline V gene are SEHNR and FQNEAQ (reference sequence). Trimming took 5 bases from V and 4 from J; bases not matched to a gene: 4. CDR3 in amino acids: CASSPGQGTYGYTF. The CDR3 DNA is TGTGCCAGCAGCCCGGGACAGGGGACCTATGGCTACACCTTC.

This clone showed up just once. The chain has TRBV9 and TRBJ1-2; 9 nucleotides line up with TRBD1. CDR3 length equals 14 residues. V lost 4 bases to trimming and J lost 8 bases; unmatched junction nucleotides: 9. Per the germline V gene, CDR1 is SGDLS and CDR2 is YYNGEE. This CDR3 reads CASSQTGGMIGYTF. The CDR3 DNA is TGTGCCAGCAGCCAGACAGGGGGAATGATCGGCTACACCTTC.

The rearrangement uses TRBV27 and TRBJ1-3; D gene ambiguous. V lost 6 bases, J lost 3 bases, and 18 bases lay in between. This CDR3 spans 16 amino acids. Germline assignment: CDR1 MNHEY and CDR2 SMNVEV (reference sequence). This CDR3 reads CASRRTESDYGNTIYF. The CDR3 DNA reads as TGTGCCAGCAGAAGGACGGAATCGGACTATGGAAACACCATATATTTT.

The chain joins TRBV5-8 to TRBJ1-2; weak D call: TRBD1 (6 bases). The length of the CDR3 is 13 residues. The V gene lost 2 bases and the J gene lost 8 bases, with 13 bases spanning the gap. Germline-derived CDR1 and CDR2 are SGHTS and YDEGEE. CDR3 in DNA: TGTGCCAGCAGCTTCGGGGGGCGGCGCGGCTACACCTTC. As protein: CASSFGGRRGYTF.

The CDR3 protein is CASSTGLAGHLTDTQYF. CDR3 nucleotide sequence: TGTGCCAGCAGCACGGGACTAGCGGGCCACCTCACAGATACGCAGTATTTT. The V and J genes are TRBV7-2 and TRBJ2-3; the match to TRBD2 covers 12 bases. This CDR3 is built from 17 residues. Trimming at V came to 5 bases and at J to 2 bases, leaving 8 bases not matched to a gene. Germline V gene data show CDR1 as SGHTA and CDR2 as FQGNSA.

This clone has just one count. The V and J genes are TRBV21-1 and TRBJ1-2. TRBV21-1 is a recognized pseudogene. CDR3 length equals 15 residues. The DNA of the CDR3 is TGTGCCAGCAGCCTTCGGTTTCGGGGGATGGATGGCTACACCTTC. This codes for CASSLRFRGMDGYTF.

This chain's CDR3 is CASSLGGSGTGNTIYF. CDR3 DNA sequence: TGCGCCAGCAGCCTGGGGGGCTCAGGAACCGGAAACACCATATATTTT. This sequence joins TRBV5-1 and TRBJ1-3; TRBD1 is a possible D gene (6 bases). Germline loops: CDR1 SGHRS, CDR2 YFSETQ. Between the trimmed V and J ends, which lost 4 bases and 4 bases, there was a span of 18 bases. The CDR3 runs 16 residues.

The chain joins TRBV27 to TRBJ2-7; 13 bases agree with TRBD2. V gave up 2 bases and J gave up 7 bases; unmatched junction bases: 8. Germline lookup yields CDR1 MNHEY and CDR2 SMNVEV (reference sequence). The CDR3 is 16 residues long. The CDR3 bases are TGTGCCAGCAGTTTAACTGGACTAGCGGGAGTGGATGAGCAGTACTTC. Its translation is CASSLTGLAGVDEQYF.

This chain joins TRBV27 and TRBJ1-4; D is uncertain. V was cut by 1 base and J by 0 bases, with 9 bases left in between. Germline assignment: CDR1 MNHEY and CDR2 SMNVEV (reference sequence). This CDR3 region has 16 residues. The CDR3 bases are TGTGCCAGCAGTTTATACTTGGGAGCAACTAATGAAAAACTGTTTTTT. Protein: CASSLYLGATNEKLFF.

The V gene is TRBV10-3, the J gene TRBJ2-1; the D gene is possibly TRBD1 (6 bases). Germline V lookup: CDR1 ENHRY, CDR2 SYGVKD. Trimming removed 8 bases at V and 0 bases at J, with 11 bases between. This CDR3 is 14 amino acids long. In DNA, the CDR3 is TGTGCCATCGGCGACAGGAGCTCCTACAATGAGCAGTTCTTC. Encoded protein: CAIGDRSSYNEQFF.

This clone was seen a few times. The rearrangement joins TRBV7-6 to TRBJ1-3, with 8 bases aligning to TRBD1. This CDR3 region has 18 residues. Looked up from germline, CDR1 is SGHVS and CDR2 is FNYEAQ. Losses at the gene ends were 6 bases for V and 0 bases for J; bases not matched to a gene: 13. The CDR3 DNA follows: TGTGCCAGCAGTCTCAGACAGGGGTCGGAGAGCTCTGGAAACACCATATATTTT. This encodes CASSLRQGSESSGNTIYF.